This paragraph reports one T cell receptor beta chain. This CDR3 has 14 residues. Germline loops: CDR1 SGHRS, CDR2 YFSETQ. V trimming: 7 bases; J trimming: 5 bases; junction bases outside the gene matches: 10. This entry comes from a study of blood T cell repertoires in COVID-19. Study-wide background: The study drew acute and convalescent COVID-19 samples from the United States, Italy and Spain. T cells, B-cell-depleted T cells, or PBMCs supplied cDNA or gDNA.

As processed by the authors: By means of reference gene primer amplification, nucleated cell counts were estimated. Profiling relied on immunoSEQ multiplex PCR, and the TCRdb table lists in-frame clones only, not all of them. That table gives V, J and clone size, and the DNA gave D and trimming. The data contain a few hundred thousand clones, around 88% of them singletons. What was sequenced was peripheral blood. The receptor's source is a man aged 80 or over with acute or convalescent COVID-19. V gene TRBV5-1 combines with J gene TRBJ2-7, with 9 bases that match TRBD1. CDR3 nucleotides: TGCGCCAGCGCCCCCCGGGACAGGGATAACGAGCAGTACTTC. It encodes CASAPRDRDNEQYF.